This entry lists 5 T cell receptor beta chains sequenced from one sample in a study of cytomegalovirus exposure and HLA in healthy donors. Amplification used 60 Vbeta primers and 13 Jbeta primers. TCRdb keeps only in-frame clones here, not all; method: immunoSEQ multiplex PCR. The table has 90,000 or so clones, approximately 78% seen once. Material: PBMCs. All receptors derive from a male donor in good health and CMV-seropositive.

The rearrangement links TRBV9 to TRBJ2-7; a possible D gene is TRBD1 (5 bases). The CDR3 sequence is 16 residues long. Trimming removed 0 bases from V and 2 bases from J, with 15 bases in between. Germline V CDR1 and CDR2: SGDLS, YYNGEE. The CDR3 here is CASSVAEGAHPYEQYF. DNA for the CDR3: TGTGCCAGCAGCGTAGCGGAAGGGGCCCATCCCTACGAGCAGTACTTC.

CDR3 in amino acids: CASSFLVSRGRHEQFF. CDR3 bases: TGTGCCAGCAGTTTCCTTGTTTCGCGCGGTAGGCATGAGCAGTTCTTC. The genes are TRBV27 and TRBJ2-1; D unresolved. V lost 3 bases to trimming and J lost 8 bases, with 20 bases between them. Per the germline V gene, CDR1 is MNHEY and CDR2 is SMNVEV (reference sequence). The CDR3 is 16 residues long.

J is TRBJ2-1 and V is TRBV4-1, with 13 bases aligning to TRBD2. The CDR3 extends over 18 amino acids. Germline lookup yields CDR1 MGHRA and CDR2 YSYEKL. V dropped 2 bases and J dropped 3; count of bases not matched to a gene: 7. The CDR3 nucleotides are TGCGCCAGCAGCCAAATCGGGACTAGCGGGACCAACTACAATGAGCAGTTCTTC. Residues: CASSQIGTSGTNYNEQFF.

V is TRBV11-1 and J is TRBJ2-1; TRBD1 matches 12 bases. Per the germline V gene, CDR1 is SGHAT and CDR2 is FQDESV (reference sequence). The trim removed 3 bases at V and 5 bases at J, leaving 8 bases unmatched. This CDR3 contains 17 residues. CDR3 nucleotides: TGTGCCAGCAGCTTGGGACCGGGACAGGGGGCGAACAATGAGCAGTTCTTC. It is translated as CASSLGPGQGANNEQFF. Based on the CDR3 plus reference TRBV11-1 and TRBJ2-1, the full variable domain is EAEVAQSPRYKITEKSQAVAFWCDPISGHATLYWYRQILGQGPELLVQFQDESVVDDSQLPKDRFSAERLKGVDSTLKIQPAELGDSAMYLCASSLGPGQGANNEQFFGPGTRLTVL.

This chain uses TRBV6-6 with TRBJ2-1; D may be TRBD1 (6 bases). V gave up 11 bases and J gave up 10 bases, with 15 bases separating them. This CDR3 has 11 residues. Germline CDR1 and CDR2: MNHNY and SVGAGI (reference sequence). The CDR3 DNA follows: TGTGCCCAAATCAGGGGCTGGGAGCAGTTCTTC. It codes for CAQIRGWEQFF.